Below are 24 T cell receptor beta chains sequenced from a single sample in a study of vaccination and CD4 T cells after COVID-19. Treatment: roughly 10-day PBMC culture with coronavirus spike peptide pools or control peptides (ViraFEST assay). Sequenced with the Oncomine TCR Beta short-read assay was DNA taken from cultured CD4+ T cells. TCRdb re-derived calls from the PCR reads in MiXCR, one entry per CDR3 protein. The sample carries more than 9,000 distinct CDR3 sequences, less than 55% recorded once. Their recognized antigens are unknown. Material: CD4+ T cells from blood, cultured in vitro. All receptors derive from a human donor who had recovered from COVID-19.

The chain recombines TRBV10-3 with TRBJ2-3; D not resolved. Germline V lookup: CDR1 ENHRY, CDR2 SYGVKD. This CDR3 has 13 residues. The V and J ends lost 4 bases and 9 bases respectively, with 14 bases between them. This CDR3 reads CAISGDAVYTQYF. The CDR3 region has the DNA TGTGCCATCAGTGGTGATGCCGTTTACACGCAGTATTTT.

The chain employs TRBV7-9 and TRBJ2-1; TRBD2 aligns across 15 bases. CDR1 is SEHNR, CDR2 FQNEAQ, per germline (reference sequence). CDR3 length: 18 amino acids. V was clipped by 5 bases and J by 4 bases; unmatched bases: 9. The CDR3 sequence: CASSTWTSGGALYNEQFF. The CDR3 DNA reads TGTGCCAGCAGCACCTGGACTAGCGGGGGGGCCTTGTACAATGAGCAGTTCTTC. The full variable domain, its missing parts supplied by reference TRBV7-9 and TRBJ2-1, is DTGVSQNPRHKITKRGQNVTFRCDPISEHNRLYWYRQTLGQGPEFLTYFQNEAQLEKSRLLSDRFSAERPKGSFSTLEIQRTEQGDSAMYLCASSTWTSGGALYNEQFFGPGTRLTVL.

This clonotype was picked up a small number of times. The CDR3 spells CASSYYSYGGGGYTF. CDR3 bases: TGTGCCAGCAGTTACTACTCTTACGGAGGGGGTGGCTACACCTTC. The gene calls are TRBV6-5 and TRBJ1-2, with a possible D match to TRBD1 (6 bases). This CDR3 has 15 amino acids. CDR1 is MNHEY and CDR2 is SVGAGI in the germline V gene. The ends were cut back, 1 base at V and 7 bases at J, with 16 bases in the middle.

V usage is TRBV6-1 and J usage is TRBJ1-1; possible D gene TRBD1, 6 bases. V was cut by 6 bases and J by 0 bases, with 14 bases left in between. The CDR3 sequence is 15 residues long. Germline V gene sequence: CDR1 MNHNS, CDR2 SASEGT. CDR3 region: CASRRGGKLNTEAFF. The CDR3 DNA is TGTGCCAGCAGGAGGGGGGGGAAACTGAACACTGAAGCTTTCTTT.

This rearrangement joins TRBV20-1 to TRBJ1-4; D ambiguous. This CDR3 is built from 16 residues. Trimming left V 4 bases short and J 0 bases short, with 15 bases between. Germline lookup yields CDR1 DFQATT and CDR2 SNEGSKA (reference sequence). The CDR3 reads CSANPRRGATNEKLFF. The CDR3 DNA reads TGCAGTGCTAACCCTCGACGCGGCGCAACTAATGAAAAACTGTTTTTT.

This clonotype was seen once. One end of the junction fails to match germline, which may point to a read error. The V gene is TRBV6-1, the J gene TRBJ2-1; TRBD2 agrees at 8 bases. Germline V lookup: CDR1 MNHNS, CDR2 SASEGT. This CDR3 is built from 15 residues. The CDR3 DNA is TGTGCCAGCAGTCCCGGGACTAGGGTTTGGGGTGAGCAGTTCTTT. The encoded protein is CASSPGTRVWGEQFF.

The chain has TRBV27 and TRBJ2-1; D not certain. V was clipped by 4 bases and J by 3 bases, with 16 bases between them. Germline V gene lookup returns CDR1 MNHEY and CDR2 SMNVEV (reference sequence). The CDR3 contains 16 residues. The CDR3 nucleotides are TGTGCCAGCAGTTACGTAGCATTACCCATCTACAATGAGCAGTTCTTC. Its translation is CASSYVALPIYNEQFF.

This clonotype has more than one count but fewer than ten. The chain uses TRBV6-4 and TRBJ1-5; a possible D gene is TRBD1 (6 bases). Trimming cost V 4 bases and J 3 bases, with 13 bases left between them. The CDR3 is made up of 15 amino acids. The germline V gene encodes CDR1 MRHNA and CDR2 SNTAGT. This CDR3 reads CASSVEAGDNQPQHF. The CDR3 coding sequence is TGTGCCAGCAGTGTCGAGGCAGGGGACAATCAGCCCCAGCATTTT.

This clonotype appeared a few times. V is TRBV6-5 and J is TRBJ1-5; D gene unclear. This CDR3 is built from 13 residues. With 2 bases removed from V and 7 bases from J, the gap between germline ends came to 9 bases. Germline V lookup: CDR1 MNHEY, CDR2 SVGAGI. CDR3 DNA sequence: TGTGCCAGCAGTTACGACGCGAGGCAGCCCCAGCATTTT. It encodes CASSYDARQPQHF.

This chain joins TRBV5-1 and TRBJ2-7; TRBD2 aligns across 13 bases. V shed 4 bases, J shed 6 bases, and the junction held 7 bases outside the gene matches. CDR1 and CDR2 (germline): SGHRS, YFSETQ. The CDR3 sequence is 15 residues long. CDR3 sequence reads: CASSPTSGGASEQYF. CDR3 nucleotides: TGCGCCAGCAGCCCAACTAGCGGGGGGGCCTCCGAGCAGTACTTC.

The J gene is TRBJ2-3, the V gene TRBV9, with D perhaps matching TRBD2 (5 bases). CDR1 is SGDLS, CDR2 YYNGEE, per germline. The CDR3 sequence is 15 residues long. V lost 0 bases to trimming and J lost 6 bases, with 14 bases between them. The CDR3 is CASSVGSLTTDTQYF. In nucleotides, the CDR3 is TGTGCCAGCAGCGTAGGGTCCCTGACTACGGATACGCAGTATTTT.

This clonotype was seen a handful of times. The chain carries TRBV15 and TRBJ1-6; D might be TRBD1 (5 bases). The CDR3 covers 14 residues. Germline CDR1 reads LNHNV; CDR2 reads YYDKDF (reference sequence). Trimming removed 5 bases at V and 5 bases at J, with 10 bases between. As DNA, the CDR3 is TGTGCCACCAGCGGGGGGATAGATAATTCACCCCTCCACTTT. Amino acids: CATSGGIDNSPLHF.

This clonotype was detected only a few times. This sequence joins TRBV25-1 and TRBJ1-5; D is ambiguous. V was trimmed by 4 bases and J by 2 bases, leaving 6 bases between them. The CDR3 contains 13 residues. Germline CDR1 is MGHDK and CDR2 is SYGVNS. Written as DNA, the CDR3 is TGTGCCAGCAGTGGGCAGGGCAATCAGCCCCAGCATTTT. The encoded protein is CASSGQGNQPQHF. The full variable domain, with the rest looked up from reference TRBV25-1 and TRBJ1-5, is EADIYQTPRYLVIGTGKKITLECSQTMGHDKMYWYQQDPGMELHLIHYSYGVNSTEKGDLSSESTVSRIRTEHFPLTLESARPSHTSQYLCASSGQGNQPQHFGDGTRLSIL.

The V and J genes are TRBV11-2 and TRBJ1-5; D unresolved. This CDR3 is 13 amino acids long. V lost 0 bases to trimming and J lost 3 bases, with 3 bases between them. CDR1 and CDR2 (germline): SGHAT, FQNNGV. DNA for the CDR3: TGTGCCAGCAGCTTAGAGTACAATCAGCCCCAGCATTTT. Encoded protein: CASSLEYNQPQHF.

The chain is built from TRBV9 and TRBJ2-1; 9 bases are a match to TRBD2. The germline V gene encodes CDR1 SGDLS and CDR2 YYNGEE. CDR3 length: 17 residues. V shed 2 bases and J 3 bases; nucleotides not matched to a gene: 9. For the CDR3, the DNA is TGTGCCAGCAGCGTGGGATCACTAGCGGGCCTCTACAATGAGCAGTTCTTC. Its translation: CASSVGSLAGLYNEQFF.

Here the CDR3 DNA reads TGTGCCAGCAGTTTAGGGCTAGCGGGGGGGGACAATGAGCAGTTCTTC. This encodes CASSLGLAGGDNEQFF. The chain combines TRBV12-3 or TRBV12-4 with TRBJ2-1; 12 bases map to TRBD2. The CDR3 is 16 residues long. The junction had 3 bases not matched to a gene; V was cut back by 1 base and J by 5 bases.

This clonotype was counted a few times. The V gene is TRBV19, the J gene TRBJ2-2; 9 nucleotides line up with TRBD1. Germline V gene sequence: CDR1 LNHDA, CDR2 SQIVND (reference sequence). The CDR3 runs to 14 residues. Unmatched junction bases numbered 7, after V lost 11 bases and J lost 3 bases. The chain's CDR3 is CACRGDRDTGELFF. The CDR3 DNA follows: TGTGCCTGCCGGGGGGACAGGGACACCGGGGAGCTGTTTTTT.

The V call is TRBV6-1, the J call TRBJ2-7, with a possible D match to TRBD2 (6 bases). The ends were cut back, 7 bases at V and 3 bases at J, with 16 bases in the middle. The CDR3 consists of 14 residues. The germline V gene encodes CDR1 MNHNS and CDR2 SASEGT. The CDR3 DNA reads TGTGCCAGCACCTCCCCTCACGGGGGCTACGAGCAGTACTTC. As protein: CASTSPHGGYEQYF.

The rearrangement links TRBV10-3 to TRBJ1-1, with D possibly matching TRBD1 (5 bases). This CDR3 spans 12 amino acids. Germline CDR1 ENHRY, CDR2 SYGVKD. Trimming took off 10 bases at V and 13 bases at J, with 22 bases between the two ends. The CDR3 coding sequence is TGTGCCACCCAATCTCAGGGACGGGTCGGTTTCTTT. This encodes CATQSQGRVGFF.

Note on this clonotype: The germline gene is not matched at one end of the junction; a read error may be the cause. DNA for the CDR3: TGTGCCAGCAGTCAAGGTCCCAGGGGACAGTCTAACTCACCCCTCCACTTT. Protein sequence: CASSQGPRGQSNSPLHF. The J gene is TRBJ1-6, the V gene TRBV14, with 7 bases that match TRBD1. Germline-derived CDR1 and CDR2 are SGHDN and FVKESK. This CDR3 is 17 amino acids long.

This clonotype was found a few times. The chain joins TRBV12-3 or TRBV12-4 to TRBJ2-2; TRBD2 aligns across 8 bases. V lost 7 bases, J lost 6 bases, and 13 bases stayed unmatched. The CDR3 sequence is 16 residues long. Here the CDR3 reads CASNRSGTRISGELFF. The CDR3 bases are TGTGCCAGCAACAGAAGCGGGACTAGGATTTCCGGGGAGCTGTTTTTT.

This clonotype has only a few counts. The chain is built from TRBV5-4 and TRBJ1-2; D is undetermined. This CDR3 region has 13 residues. Germline V CDR1 and CDR2: SGHNT, YYREEE (reference sequence). V lost 1 base and J lost 2, with 6 bases in between. CDR3 in DNA: TGTGCCAGCAGCTTGTTAGGGAACTATGGCTACACCTTC. Amino acids: CASSLLGNYGYTF.

The chain couples TRBV6-5 to TRBJ2-4; a weak D match, TRBD1 (5 bases). The CDR3 has 15 amino acids. CDR1 is MNHEY and CDR2 is SVGAGI in the germline V gene. Between the trimmed V and J ends, which lost 0 bases and 5 bases, there was a span of 11 bases. This CDR3 reads CASSYSQGPQNIQYF. DNA for the CDR3: TGTGCCAGCAGTTACTCGCAGGGTCCCCAAAACATTCAGTACTTC.

The chain uses TRBV5-1 and TRBJ1-3, with D perhaps matching TRBD1 (6 bases). Trimming left V 0 bases short and J 2 bases short, with 12 bases between. The CDR3 has 16 amino acids. CDR1 and CDR2 (germline): SGHRS, YFSETQ. In nucleotides, the CDR3 is TGCGCCAGCAGCTTGGCCGCAGGGGAGGCTGGAAACACCATATATTTT. This gives the protein CASSLAAGEAGNTIYF.